The sequence of this TCR beta chain was determined in a study of cytomegalovirus exposure and HLA in healthy donors. Sequencing used immunoSEQ multiplex PCR; TCRdb keeps in-frame clones, though not all of them. The sample shows 150,000 to 200,000 clones, 80% to 90% of them seen only once. Study-wide points: The study labeled more than 150 TCR beta chains cytomegalovirus-associated.

Looked up from germline, CDR1 is MNHNS and CDR2 is SASEGT. The length of the CDR3 is 16 residues. V shed 3 bases and J 4 bases; nucleotides not matched to a gene: 11. The donors belonged to the approximately 120-subject validation cohort, separate from the 666-subject first cohort. There are many counts of this clone. Its matching antigen is unknown. The specimen sequenced was PBMCs. The receptor's source is a woman aged 25 to 39 in good health and CMV-seronegative. The chain carries TRBV6-1 and TRBJ1-2; 7 bases map to TRBD1. The CDR3 nucleotides read TGTGCCAGCAGTGAGCCTACAGGGGTAATATCCTATGGCTACACCTTC. This encodes CASSEPTGVISYGYTF.